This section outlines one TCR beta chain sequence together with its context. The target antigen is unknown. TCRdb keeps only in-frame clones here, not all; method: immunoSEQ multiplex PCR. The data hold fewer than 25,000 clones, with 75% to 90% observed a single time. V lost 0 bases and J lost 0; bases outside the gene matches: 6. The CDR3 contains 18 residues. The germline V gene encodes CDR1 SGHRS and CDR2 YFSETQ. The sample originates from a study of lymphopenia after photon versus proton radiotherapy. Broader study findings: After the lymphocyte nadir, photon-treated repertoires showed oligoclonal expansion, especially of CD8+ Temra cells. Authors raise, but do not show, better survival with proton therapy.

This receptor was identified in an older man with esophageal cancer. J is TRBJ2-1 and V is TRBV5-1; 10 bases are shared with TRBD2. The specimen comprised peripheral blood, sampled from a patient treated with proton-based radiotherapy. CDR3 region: CASSLGGLASSSYNEQFF. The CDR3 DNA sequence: TGCGCCAGCAGCTTGGGGGGACTAGCGTCTAGCTCCTACAATGAGCAGTTCTTC.